The sequence of this T cell receptor (beta chain) was determined in a study of a mutant IDH1 vaccine in newly diagnosed glioma. About the research overall: Standard pretreatment was either radiotherapy, temozolomide, or, for most, radiochemotherapy with temozolomide.

Regarding time point: week 23, last vaccination. Mutant IDH1 20-mer peptide, at 300 ug, made up each vaccine dose, with topical imiquimod. Only in-frame clones appear in the TCRdb table, and some are missing; sequencing was by immunoSEQ multiplex PCR. The table has tens of thousands of clones, roughly 81% seen once; the top ten hold over 4%. This CDR3 is built from 14 residues. Trimming at V came to 5 bases and at J to 2 bases, leaving 6 bases not matched to a gene. The germline V gene encodes CDR1 KGHSH and CDR2 LQKENI. About this clone: Its target is unknown.

This TCR came from a man aged 30-40 years with glioma. Sequenced material: PBMCs, taken from a glioma patient whose treatment included an IDH1 peptide vaccine. The chain links TRBV18 to TRBJ2-7, with TRBD2 matching over 7 bases. CDR3 region: CASSSGGIPYEQYF. CDR3 in DNA: TGTGCCAGCTCATCCGGGGGGATCCCCTACGAGCAGTACTTC.